Below, 25 T cell receptor beta chains from the same sample are listed, as sequenced in a study of cytomegalovirus exposure and HLA in healthy donors. Use of 60 Vbeta and 13 Jbeta primers characterized the PCR. Profiled with immunoSEQ multiplex PCR; TCRdb holds only in-frame clones, not every one. The table has nearly 110,000 clones, under 80% seen once. Material: PBMCs. All receptors come from a woman aged 35 to 49 in good health and CMV-seropositive.

The chain links TRBV5-1 to TRBJ2-4; tentative D call: TRBD2 (5 bases). The germline CDR1 and CDR2 sequences are SGHRS and YFSETQ. This CDR3 region has 16 residues. Trimming took off 4 bases at V and 5 bases at J, with 19 bases between the two ends. Here the CDR3 reads CASSTSSVSEQNIQYF. The DNA for the CDR3 is TGCGCCAGCAGCACCTCTTCTGTTAGCGAACAAAACATTCAGTACTTC.

This chain uses TRBV11-2 with TRBJ2-3; weak D call: TRBD1 (6 bases). Trimming removed 4 bases at V and 9 bases at J, with 11 bases between. The length of the CDR3 is 12 residues. The germline gives CDR1 SGHAT, CDR2 FQNNGV. The CDR3 DNA reads as TGTGCCAGCAGCTCCAGGGGTGGAACGCAGTATTTT. It translates to CASSSRGGTQYF.

This clone was seen once. The rearrangement uses TRBV5-1 and TRBJ2-5; a weak D match, TRBD2 (5 bases). This CDR3 comprises 14 residues. Trimming took off 3 bases at V and 2 bases at J, with 11 bases between the two ends. Per the germline V gene, CDR1 is SGHRS and CDR2 is YFSETQ. The CDR3: CASSYGRTQETQYF. CDR3 DNA: TGCGCCAGCAGCTATGGACGGACTCAAGAGACCCAGTACTTC.

V and J are TRBV19 and TRBJ2-7; 9 bases are shared with TRBD1. This CDR3 contains 13 residues. The V segment lost 3 bases and the J segment 11 bases; nucleotides outside the gene matches: 8. Germline CDR1 and CDR2: LNHDA and SQIVND (reference sequence). Here the CDR3 reads CASSIGTGNLEYF. The CDR3 DNA reads as TGTGCCAGTAGTATTGGGACAGGGAATTTGGAGTACTTC.

V usage is TRBV7-3 and J usage is TRBJ2-7; TRBD1 aligns across 7 bases. The CDR3 is 13 residues long. The V gene end was trimmed by 5 bases and the J gene end by 6 bases; junction bases not matched to a gene: 7. Germline V gene sequence: CDR1 SGHTA, CDR2 FQGTGA. CDR3 nucleotides: TGTGCCAGCAGCCGCCAACAGGGGTCCGAGCAGTACTTC. It yields the protein CASSRQQGSEQYF.

V gene TRBV5-6 combines with J gene TRBJ2-3; D gene unclear. V was cut by 0 bases and J by 4 bases, with 9 bases left in between. The CDR3 runs to 14 residues. The germline V gene has CDR1 SGHDT and CDR2 YYEEEE. CDR3 coding DNA: TGTGCCAGCAGCTTGGTCCTAGAGGCAGATACGCAGTATTTT. It encodes CASSLVLEADTQYF.

This clone has only one observation. The chain joins TRBV5-1 to TRBJ1-3; D not certain. The V end was cut by 5 bases, the J end by 2 bases, with 8 bases between. The CDR3 is 13 amino acids. CDR1 and CDR2 from the germline V gene are SGHRS and YFSETQ. CDR3 sequence (DNA): TGCGCCAGCAGTTCGGGGACTGGAAACACCATATATTTT. Amino acid sequence: CASSSGTGNTIYF.

V and J are TRBV5-1 and TRBJ2-7, with TRBD2 identical over 9 bases. From germline, CDR1 is SGHRS and CDR2 YFSETQ. The CDR3 totals 14 residues. The V segment lost 1 base and the J segment 5 bases; nucleotides outside the gene matches: 4. The CDR3 protein is CASSLPGLANEQYF. The CDR3 DNA is TGCGCCAGCAGCTTGCCGGGACTAGCTAACGAGCAGTACTTC.

V and J are TRBV7-6 and TRBJ2-2; 9 bases align to TRBD1. V lost 2 bases to trimming and J lost 2 bases; unmatched junction nucleotides: 3. The length of the CDR3 is 16 residues. In germline, CDR1 is SGHVS, CDR2 FNYEAQ. CDR3 amino acids: CASSLQQGANTGELFF. CDR3 DNA: TGTGCCAGCAGCTTACAACAGGGGGCAAACACCGGGGAGCTGTTTTTT.

This clone was found a few times. The gene calls are TRBV10-3 and TRBJ1-3; possible D gene TRBD1, 6 bases. The CDR3 loop spans 13 amino acids. V shed 0 bases and J shed 9 bases, with 9 bases lying between them. Germline CDR1 ENHRY, CDR2 SYGVKD. The chain's CDR3 is CAISESRQATIYF. CDR3 sequence (DNA): TGTGCCATCAGTGAGTCGAGACAGGCCACCATATATTTT.

The CDR3 DNA reads as TGTGCCAGCAGATGGGCGTCTGAAGATGAGCAGTTCTTC. It yields the protein CASRWASEDEQFF. The chain links TRBV13 to TRBJ2-1; D remains ambiguous. This CDR3 is built from 13 residues. The V gene lost 6 bases and the J gene lost 8 bases, with 14 bases spanning the gap. CDR1 and CDR2 from the germline V gene are PRHDT and FYEKMQ (reference sequence).

A remark on this clone: Different DNA sequences within this sample yield the same CDR3. The V gene is TRBV6-1, the J gene TRBJ1-1; 8 positions match TRBD1. Germline V gene lookup returns CDR1 MNHNS and CDR2 SASEGT. This CDR3 is 16 amino acids long. The V segment lost 4 bases and the J segment 1 base; nucleotides outside the gene matches: 8. The DNA for the CDR3 is TGTGCCAGCAGTGGTCTCCCAGGGGGCGAGAACACTGAAGCTTTCTTT. This sequence encodes CASSGLPGGENTEAFF.

The chain joins TRBV18 to TRBJ2-3, with D possibly being TRBD1 (5 bases). The V and J ends lost 4 bases and 2 bases respectively, with 10 bases between them. CDR1 KGHSH and CDR2 LQKENI come from the germline V gene. The CDR3 contains 14 residues. The CDR3 nucleotides read TGTGCCAGCTCACAAAACAGGTACACAGATACGCAGTATTTT. Protein product: CASSQNRYTDTQYF.

The chain recombines TRBV5-4 with TRBJ1-3; D remains ambiguous. The CDR3 loop spans 15 amino acids. Trimming cost V 0 bases and J 0 bases, with 7 bases left between them. CDR1 is SGHNT and CDR2 is YYREEE in the germline V gene (reference sequence). The CDR3 sequence: CASSLDTSSGNTIYF. The CDR3 nucleotides are TGTGCCAGCAGCTTGGACACAAGCTCTGGAAACACCATATATTTT.

The chain links TRBV5-1 to TRBJ2-1; 7 nucleotides align to TRBD2. V gave up 3 bases and J gave up 6 bases; unmatched junction bases: 15. CDR3 length: 17 residues. Germline lookup yields CDR1 SGHRS and CDR2 YFSETQ. CDR3 residues: CASSSRIGAGVGNEQFF. The CDR3, as DNA: TGCGCCAGCAGCTCCCGCATTGGCGCGGGGGTAGGCAATGAGCAGTTCTTC.

In regard to this clone: The sample has other DNA sequences that encode this CDR3 too. This chain connects TRBV15 to TRBJ2-7; D is unclear. CDR3 size: 14 residues. CDR1 and CDR2 from the germline V gene are LNHNV and YYDKDF (reference sequence). V lost 1 base to trimming and J lost 0 bases, with 7 bases between them. This CDR3 reads CATSRGRSSYEQYF. The CDR3 DNA follows: TGTGCCACCAGCAGAGGACGGAGCTCCTACGAGCAGTACTTC.

This clone has just a few counts. The rearrangement uses TRBV7-9 and TRBJ1-2, with D perhaps TRBD1 (5 bases). V shed 3 bases and J shed 3 bases, with 5 bases lying between them. Germline V CDR1 and CDR2: SEHNR, FQNEAQ (reference sequence). The CDR3 is made up of 12 amino acids. CDR3 sequence reads: CASSFRDYGYTF. The CDR3, as DNA: TGTGCCAGCAGCTTCAGGGACTATGGCTACACCTTC.

This chain links TRBV19 with TRBJ1-2, with a possible D match to TRBD1 (5 bases). Trimming cost V 5 bases and J 2 bases, with 9 bases left between them. The CDR3 is 13 amino acids. Germline V gives CDR1 LNHDA, CDR2 SQIVND (reference sequence). The DNA of the CDR3 is TGTGCCAGTAGTCAGGGCATAAACTATGGCTACACCTTC. Protein sequence: CASSQGINYGYTF.

This clone has just one count. The CDR3: CATKVGGAPTEAFF. CDR3 DNA: TGCGCCACAAAAGTGGGGGGGGCGCCCACTGAAGCTTTCTTT. This sequence joins TRBV5-1 and TRBJ1-1, with D perhaps TRBD1 (6 bases). Trimming removed 9 bases at V and 4 bases at J, with 19 bases between. The CDR3 totals 14 residues. The germline CDR1 and CDR2 sequences are SGHRS and YFSETQ.

V is TRBV29-1 and J is TRBJ1-3; no reliable D call. Germline V gene data show CDR1 as SQVTM and CDR2 as ANQGSEA. V dropped 3 bases and J dropped 15 bases, with 9 bases sitting between them. This CDR3 is built from 9 residues. In DNA, the CDR3 is TGCAGCGTTGATCCCGGGAGATATTTT. Translated: CSVDPGRYF.

This clone was counted a few times. The chain joins TRBV19 to TRBJ2-1, with D tentatively TRBD2 (6 bases). The CDR3 runs to 17 residues. V was cut by 0 bases and J by 6 bases, with 18 bases left in between. Germline V gene data show CDR1 as LNHDA and CDR2 as SQIVND (reference sequence). CDR3 sequence (DNA): TGTGCCAGTAGTATAGATTTGAGCGGGCCCAGTGGCAATGAGCAGTTCTTC. It encodes CASSIDLSGPSGNEQFF.

V gene TRBV19 combines with J gene TRBJ2-7; 8 positions match TRBD1. Trimming removed 5 bases from V and 7 bases from J; junction bases left unmatched: 10. In germline, CDR1 is LNHDA, CDR2 SQIVND (reference sequence). The CDR3 contains 14 residues. CDR3 coding DNA: TGTGCCAGTAGTCCATGGACAGGGCACGGGGAGCAGTACTTC. Its translation is CASSPWTGHGEQYF.

The chain combines TRBV7-2 with TRBJ2-3; D might be TRBD2 (5 bases). Trimming pared 5 bases from V and 3 bases from J, leaving 6 bases between. The CDR3 is made up of 12 amino acids. Germline V gives CDR1 SGHTA, CDR2 FQGNSA. CDR3 bases: TGTGCCAGCAGCCGGGATACAGATACGCAGTATTTT. It encodes CASSRDTDTQYF.

The chain couples TRBV19 to TRBJ2-5; tentative D call: TRBD1 (5 bases). The tail of the sequence fits TRBJ2-7 better, so the J call may be wrong. CDR1 LNHDA and CDR2 SQIVND come from the germline V gene (reference sequence). The CDR3 has 13 residues. CDR3 coding DNA: TGTGCCAATACTCGACAGACTCTTTGCGAGCAGTACTTC. As protein: CANTRQTLCEQYF.

The rearrangement uses TRBV19 and TRBJ1-1, with D possibly being TRBD1 (5 bases). Looked up from germline, CDR1 is LNHDA and CDR2 is SQIVND (reference sequence). There are 13 residues in the CDR3. The V end lost 7 bases, the J end lost 3 bases, and 12 bases lay between the germline ends. For the CDR3, the DNA is TGTGCCAGTACCCTGGCCAGGGACACTGAAGCTTTCTTT. Its translation: CASTLARDTEAFF.